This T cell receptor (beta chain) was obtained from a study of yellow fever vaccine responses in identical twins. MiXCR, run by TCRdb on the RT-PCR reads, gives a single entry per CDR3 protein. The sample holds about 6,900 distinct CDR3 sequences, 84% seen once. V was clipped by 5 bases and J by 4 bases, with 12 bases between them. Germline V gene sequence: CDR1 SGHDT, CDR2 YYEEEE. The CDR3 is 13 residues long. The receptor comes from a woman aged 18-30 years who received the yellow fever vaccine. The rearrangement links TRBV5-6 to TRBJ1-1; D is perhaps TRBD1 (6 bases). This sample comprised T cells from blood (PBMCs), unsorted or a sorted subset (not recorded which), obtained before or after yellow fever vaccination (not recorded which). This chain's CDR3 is CASRPLGATEAFF. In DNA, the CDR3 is TGTGCCAGCAGACCTTTGGGGGCCACTGAAGCTTTCTTT.